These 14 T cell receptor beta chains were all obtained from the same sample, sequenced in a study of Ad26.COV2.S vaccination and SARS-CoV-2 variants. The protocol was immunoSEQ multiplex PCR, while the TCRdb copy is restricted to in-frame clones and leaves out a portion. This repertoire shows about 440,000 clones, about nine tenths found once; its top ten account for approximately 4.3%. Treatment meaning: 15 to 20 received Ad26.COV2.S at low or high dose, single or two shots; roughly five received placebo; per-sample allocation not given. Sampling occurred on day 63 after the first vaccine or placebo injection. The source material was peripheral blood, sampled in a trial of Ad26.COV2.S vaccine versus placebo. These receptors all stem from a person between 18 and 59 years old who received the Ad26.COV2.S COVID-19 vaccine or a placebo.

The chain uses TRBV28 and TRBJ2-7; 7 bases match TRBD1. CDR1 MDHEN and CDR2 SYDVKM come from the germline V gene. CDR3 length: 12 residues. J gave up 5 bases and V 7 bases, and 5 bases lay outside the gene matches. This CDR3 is CASTDRANEQYF. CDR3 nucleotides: TGTGCCAGCACCGACAGGGCGAACGAGCAGTACTTC. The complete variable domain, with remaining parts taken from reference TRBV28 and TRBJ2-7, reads DVKVTQSSRYLVKRTGEKVFLECVQDMDHENMFWYRQDPGLGLRLIYFSYDVKMKEKGDIPEGYSVSREKKERFSLILESASTNQTSMYLCASTDRANEQYFGPGTRLTVT.

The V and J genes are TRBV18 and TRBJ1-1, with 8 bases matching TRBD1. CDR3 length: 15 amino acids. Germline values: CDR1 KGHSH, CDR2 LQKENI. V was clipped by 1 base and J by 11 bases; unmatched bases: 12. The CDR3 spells CASSPLDRVPSRAFF. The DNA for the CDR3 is TGTGCCAGCTCACCACTGGACAGGGTTCCGAGCAGGGCTTTCTTT.

This CDR3 is CASLDNEQFF. CDR3 nucleotides: TGTGCCAGCCTAGACAATGAGCAGTTCTTC. The chain is built from TRBV14 and TRBJ2-1; D not resolved. There are 10 residues in the CDR3. The germline CDR1 and CDR2 sequences are SGHDN and FVKESK. The germline V and J ends were trimmed by 8 bases and 5 bases, with 4 bases remaining between them.

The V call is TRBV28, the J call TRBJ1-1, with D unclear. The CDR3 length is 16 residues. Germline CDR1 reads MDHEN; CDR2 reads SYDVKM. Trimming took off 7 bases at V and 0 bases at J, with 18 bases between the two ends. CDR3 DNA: TGTGCCAGCACCGAGGTGGTCGGAGTTTTGAACACTGAAGCTTTCTTT. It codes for CASTEVVGVLNTEAFF.

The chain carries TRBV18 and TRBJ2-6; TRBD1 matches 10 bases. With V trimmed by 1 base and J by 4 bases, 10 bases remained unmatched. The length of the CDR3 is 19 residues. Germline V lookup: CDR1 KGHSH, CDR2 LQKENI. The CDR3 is CASSPRRQGARTGANVLTF. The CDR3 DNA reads TGTGCCAGCTCACCACGGAGACAGGGGGCACGAACCGGGGCCAACGTCCTGACTTTC. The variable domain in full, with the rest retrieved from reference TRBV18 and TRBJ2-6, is NAGVMQNPRHLVRRRGQEARLRCSPMKGHSHVYWYRQLPEEGLKFMVYLQKENIIDESGMPKERFSAEFPKEGPSILRIQQVVRGDSAAYFCASSPRRQGARTGANVLTFGAGSRLTVL.

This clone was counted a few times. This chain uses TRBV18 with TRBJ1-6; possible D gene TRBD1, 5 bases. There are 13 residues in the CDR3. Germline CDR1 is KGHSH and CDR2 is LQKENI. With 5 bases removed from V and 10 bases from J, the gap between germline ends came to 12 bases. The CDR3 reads CASSAGRGSPLHF. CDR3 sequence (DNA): TGTGCCAGCTCAGCCGGACGGGGCTCACCCCTCCACTTT.

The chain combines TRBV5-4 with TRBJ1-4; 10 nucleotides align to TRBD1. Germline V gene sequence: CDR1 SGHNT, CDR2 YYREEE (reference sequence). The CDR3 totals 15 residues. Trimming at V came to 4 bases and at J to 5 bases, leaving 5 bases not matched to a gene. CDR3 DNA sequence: TGTGCCAGCAGCCTGGCGGGACAGGGGAATGAAAAACTGTTTTTT. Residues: CASSLAGQGNEKLFF.

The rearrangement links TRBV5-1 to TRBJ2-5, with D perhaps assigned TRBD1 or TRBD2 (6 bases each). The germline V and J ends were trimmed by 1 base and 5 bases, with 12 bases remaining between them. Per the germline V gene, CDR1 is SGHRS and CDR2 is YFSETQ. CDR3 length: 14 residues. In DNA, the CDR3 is TGCGCCAGCAGCTTGCAGGGGAGGATTGAGACCCAGTACTTC. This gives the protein CASSLQGRIETQYF.

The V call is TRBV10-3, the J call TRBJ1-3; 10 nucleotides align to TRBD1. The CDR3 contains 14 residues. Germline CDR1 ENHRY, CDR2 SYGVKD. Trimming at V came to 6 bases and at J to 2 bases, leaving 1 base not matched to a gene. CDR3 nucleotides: TGTGCCATCAGGACAGGGGGCACTGGAAACACCATATATTTT. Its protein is CAIRTGGTGNTIYF.

The CDR3 region is CASGQGAINEQFF. Here the CDR3 DNA reads TGCGCCAGCGGGCAGGGGGCGATCAATGAGCAGTTCTTC. V gene TRBV5-1 combines with J gene TRBJ2-1; 8 bases fit TRBD1. Per germline, CDR1 SGHRS and CDR2 YFSETQ. The CDR3 sequence is 13 residues long. J gave up 6 bases and V 7 bases, and 6 bases lay outside the gene matches.

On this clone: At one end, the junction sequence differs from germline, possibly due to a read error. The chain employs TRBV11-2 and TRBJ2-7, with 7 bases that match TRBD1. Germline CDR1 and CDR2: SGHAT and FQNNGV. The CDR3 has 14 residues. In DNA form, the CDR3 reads TGTGCCAGCAGCTTTGGGACAGACTCCTACGAACAGTACTTC. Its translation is CASSFGTDSYEQYF. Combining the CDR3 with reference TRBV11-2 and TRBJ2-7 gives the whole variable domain EAGVAQSPRYKIIEKRQSVAFWCNPISGHATLYWYQQILGQGPKLLIQFQNNGVVDDSQLPKDRFSAERLKGVDSTLKIQPAKLEDSAVYLCASSFGTDSYEQYFGPGTRLTVT.

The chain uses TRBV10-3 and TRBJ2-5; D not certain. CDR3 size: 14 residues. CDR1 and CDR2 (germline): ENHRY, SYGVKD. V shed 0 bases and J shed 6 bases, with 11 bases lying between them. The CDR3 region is CAISESRQEKTQYF. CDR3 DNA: TGTGCCATCAGTGAGTCGAGGCAGGAGAAGACCCAGTACTTC.

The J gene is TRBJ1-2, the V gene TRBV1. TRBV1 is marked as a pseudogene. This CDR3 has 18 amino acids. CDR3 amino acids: CTSSQETGSMDGGYGYTF. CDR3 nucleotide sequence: TGCACCAGCAGCCAAGAAACCGGTTCTATGGATGGGGGCTATGGCTACACCTTC.

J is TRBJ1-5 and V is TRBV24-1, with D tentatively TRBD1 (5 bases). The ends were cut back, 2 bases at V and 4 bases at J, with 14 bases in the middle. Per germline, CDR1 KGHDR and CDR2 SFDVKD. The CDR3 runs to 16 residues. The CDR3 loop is CATSDSGGEWNQPQHF. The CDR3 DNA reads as TGTGCCACCAGTGATTCAGGAGGGGAATGGAATCAGCCCCAGCATTTT.